The 22 T cell receptor beta chains given below trace back to one sample, sequenced in a study of shared clonotypes between healthy human individuals. TCRdb keeps only in-frame clones here, not all; method: immunoSEQ multiplex PCR. The profile shows more than 2,000,000 clones, approximately 94% of them singletons. Sequenced material: naive CD4+ T cells sorted from blood. Regarding subset: CD45RA+ positively selected. These TCRs come from a man younger than 30 in good health.

The chain couples TRBV7-2 to TRBJ2-7; D possibly corresponds to TRBD2 (5 bases). Germline CDR1 SGHTA, CDR2 FQGNSA. The CDR3 spans 16 residues. Between the trimmed V and J ends, which lost 1 base and 1 base, there was a span of 14 bases. CDR3 protein: CASSLGPPGVSYEQYF. As DNA, the CDR3 is TGTGCCAGCAGCTTAGGGCCACCCGGGGTTTCCTACGAGCAGTACTTC.

This clone has more than one count but fewer than ten. The V gene is TRBV7-9, the J gene TRBJ1-2; a possible D gene is TRBD1 (5 bases). V lost 4 bases and J lost 7, with 16 bases in between. CDR1 SEHNR and CDR2 FQNEAQ come from the germline V gene (reference sequence). The CDR3 has 14 residues. In DNA, the CDR3 is TGTGCCAGCAGCTCCACCGGAGGGGAGGGTGGCTACACCTTC. This sequence encodes CASSSTGGEGGYTF.

The CDR3 loop reads CASSYPRADNSPLHF. CDR3 DNA sequence: TGTGCCAGCAGTTACCCTCGGGCGGATAATTCACCCCTCCACTTT. The chain joins TRBV6-6 to TRBJ1-6; D is uncertain. Germline CDR1 reads MNHNY; CDR2 reads SVGAGI (reference sequence). The CDR3 spans 15 residues. V was shortened by 2 bases and J by 5 bases, with 10 bases between the two germline ends.

The chain couples TRBV18 to TRBJ1-3, with D possibly TRBD1 on 6 matching bases. CDR1 KGHSH and CDR2 LQKENI come from the germline V gene. The length of the CDR3 is 21 residues. V lost 2 bases to trimming and J lost 0 bases, with 26 bases between them. The DNA of the CDR3 is TGTGCCAGCTCACCAGTACCTGAGGGACAAAGAAGGTCGGTCTCTGGAAACACCATATATTTT. Residues: CASSPVPEGQRRSVSGNTIYF.

The sample holds one count of this clone. The V gene is TRBV7-2, the J gene TRBJ2-7; 8 bases align to TRBD2. J lost 4 bases, V lost 5 bases, and 13 bases had no gene match. Per the germline V gene, CDR1 is SGHTA and CDR2 is FQGNSA. The CDR3 runs 16 residues. DNA of the CDR3: TGTGCCAGCAGCATTAGGGAGGGCGGGAGGCATTACGAGCAGTACTTC. This encodes CASSIREGGRHYEQYF.

The genes are TRBV5-1 and TRBJ2-1, with 8 bases aligning to TRBD1. Losses at the gene ends were 5 bases for V and 16 bases for J; bases not matched to a gene: 2. The CDR3 spans 9 residues. In germline, CDR1 is SGHRS, CDR2 YFSETQ. The CDR3 reads CASRAGGFF. In nucleotides, the CDR3 is TGCGCCAGCAGGGCAGGGGGCTTCTTC.

The chain combines TRBV11-1 with TRBJ2-1, with TRBD1 matching over 11 bases. V shed 3 bases, J shed 8 bases, and the junction held 3 bases outside the gene matches. The CDR3 covers 14 residues. Germline lookup yields CDR1 SGHAT and CDR2 FQDESV (reference sequence). CDR3 loop: CASSFGQGADEQFF. Here the CDR3 DNA reads TGTGCCAGCAGCTTTGGACAGGGGGCCGATGAGCAGTTCTTC. The full variable domain, with the rest looked up from reference TRBV11-1 and TRBJ2-1, is EAEVAQSPRYKITEKSQAVAFWCDPISGHATLYWYRQILGQGPELLVQFQDESVVDDSQLPKDRFSAERLKGVDSTLKIQPAELGDSAMYLCASSFGQGADEQFFGPGTRLTVL.

The chain couples TRBV30 to TRBJ1-4, with D maybe TRBD1 (5 bases). Trimming stripped 6 bases from V and 0 bases from J, with 11 bases between. Germline V CDR1 and CDR2: GTSNPN, SVGIG (reference sequence). The CDR3 is 14 residues long. CDR3: CACTRGPTNEKLFF. CDR3 sequence (DNA): TGTGCCTGTACCCGGGGCCCAACTAATGAAAAACTGTTTTTT.

The sample holds one count of this clone. The CDR3 DNA follows: TGTGCCAGCAGTTCCCGTTTCAGGTCGAACACCGGGGAGCTGTTTTTT. Its protein is CASSSRFRSNTGELFF. The chain combines TRBV6-5 with TRBJ2-2, with D unresolved. V was clipped by 4 bases and J by 0 bases, with 12 bases between them. This CDR3 is 16 amino acids long. Germline V gene sequence: CDR1 MNHEY, CDR2 SVGAGI.

This clone was seen once. The chain employs TRBV19 and TRBJ2-5; tentative D call: TRBD2 (6 bases). The length of the CDR3 is 14 residues. V was cut by 4 bases and J by 4 bases, with 13 bases left in between. Germline-derived CDR1 and CDR2 are LNHDA and SQIVND (reference sequence). The CDR3 loop reads CASSTTGVAETQYF. In nucleotides, the CDR3 is TGTGCCAGTAGTACGACGGGGGTCGCAGAGACCCAGTACTTC.

The count of this clone is one. V gene TRBV27 combines with J gene TRBJ2-1; 9 bases match TRBD1. Germline trimming cut 6 bases from V and 7 bases from J; bases unmatched to any gene: 10. From germline, CDR1 is MNHEY and CDR2 SMNVEV (reference sequence). The CDR3 loop spans 15 amino acids. The CDR3 here is CASSDGTGRRNEQFF. The CDR3 bases are TGTGCCAGCAGCGACGGGACAGGGAGGAGGAATGAGCAGTTCTTC.

V usage is TRBV15 and J usage is TRBJ2-5, with unresolved D. Germline V gene lookup returns CDR1 LNHNV and CDR2 YYDKDF (reference sequence). Trimming cost V 3 bases and J 1 base, with 3 bases left between them. This CDR3 is 12 amino acids long. The CDR3 reads CATSRIQETQYF. In nucleotides, the CDR3 is TGTGCCACCAGCAGGATCCAAGAGACCCAGTACTTC.

The genes are TRBV5-4 and TRBJ1-1; 8 nucleotides line up with TRBD1. CDR3 length equals 15 residues. The V segment lost 3 bases and the J segment 2 bases; nucleotides outside the gene matches: 6. Germline assignment: CDR1 SGHNT and CDR2 YYREEE (reference sequence). CDR3 region: CASSSRTGTNTEAFF. CDR3 nucleotides: TGTGCCAGCAGCTCGAGGACAGGGACCAACACTGAAGCTTTCTTT.

The J gene is TRBJ2-7, the V gene TRBV5-6; TRBD1 agrees at 7 bases. This CDR3 comprises 15 residues. The junction had 14 bases not matched to a gene; V was cut back by 3 bases and J by 8 bases. Germline lookup yields CDR1 SGHDT and CDR2 YYEEEE. The CDR3 nucleotides are TGTGCCAGCAGCTCCACCGGGACAGACCTACGAAAGCAGTACTTC. This gives the protein CASSSTGTDLRKQYF.

This chain connects TRBV4-1 to TRBJ1-2; TRBD1 might be the D (6 bases). V gave up 1 base and J gave up 1 base, with 10 bases separating them. CDR1 MGHRA and CDR2 YSYEKL come from the germline V gene. The CDR3 is 15 residues long. The CDR3 DNA reads as TGCGCCAGCAGCCAAGGGGGGCGGGATAACTATGGCTACACCTTC. This sequence encodes CASSQGGRDNYGYTF.

To note about this clone: Additional DNA sequences in this sample encode the identical CDR3. This chain connects TRBV6-6 to TRBJ2-3, with D perhaps TRBD1 (6 bases). The CDR3 sequence is 15 residues long. The ends were cut back, 4 bases at V and 3 bases at J, with 14 bases in the middle. Germline V gene sequence: CDR1 MNHNY, CDR2 SVGAGI (reference sequence). DNA of the CDR3: TGTGCCAGCAGTTTAGAACAGGGTCGTACAGATACGCAGTATTTT. It translates to CASSLEQGRTDTQYF.

The chain has TRBV7-9 and TRBJ2-3, with no clear D. The V end was cut by 3 bases, the J end by 5 bases, with 9 bases between. Per the germline V gene, CDR1 is SEHNR and CDR2 is FQNEAQ (reference sequence). CDR3 length equals 13 residues. This chain's CDR3 is CASSFLSEDTQYF. The CDR3 DNA reads as TGTGCCAGCAGCTTCCTCTCTGAAGATACGCAGTATTTT.

The rearrangement links TRBV5-4 to TRBJ1-1; TRBD1 agrees at 7 bases. Unmatched junction bases numbered 10, after V lost 2 bases and J lost 3 bases. CDR1 and CDR2 (germline): SGHNT, YYREEE (reference sequence). This CDR3 region has 16 residues. CDR3 DNA sequence: TGTGCCAGCAGCTTTGTTGACAGGGTAATGGACACTGAAGCTTTCTTT. Its translation: CASSFVDRVMDTEAFF.

This chain links TRBV30 with TRBJ2-5; a weak D match, TRBD1 (5 bases). The CDR3 extends over 16 amino acids. The germline gives CDR1 GTSNPN, CDR2 SVGIG (reference sequence). V dropped 2 bases and J dropped 4 bases, with 20 bases sitting between them. DNA for the CDR3: TGTGCCTGGAGTCTAATCCAGGGTAGGCGTGGAGAGACCCAGTACTTC. It is translated as CAWSLIQGRRGETQYF.

Turning to this clone: The same CDR3 is also encoded by other DNA sequences in this sample. This chain joins TRBV11-3 and TRBJ2-5, with unresolved D. Germline V gene lookup returns CDR1 SGHNT and CDR2 YENEEA. V dropped 4 bases and J dropped 2 bases, with 8 bases sitting between them. CDR3 size: 13 residues. CDR3 loop: CASSSGPQETQYF. DNA of the CDR3: TGTGCCAGCAGCTCCGGTCCTCAAGAGACCCAGTACTTC.

The V gene is TRBV19, the J gene TRBJ2-3, with D hard to call. V lost 0 bases and J 4 bases, leaving 5 bases between the germline ends. The CDR3 totals 13 residues. In germline, CDR1 is LNHDA, CDR2 SQIVND (reference sequence). The CDR3 DNA is TGTGCCAGTAGTATAGATTCGGCAGATACGCAGTATTTT. This gives the protein CASSIDSADTQYF.

This chain links TRBV28 with TRBJ2-2; 7 nucleotides align to TRBD1. The CDR3 is made up of 15 amino acids. The J segment lost 2 bases and the V segment lost 3 bases, leaving 3 bases of the junction unmatched. Germline loops: CDR1 MDHEN, CDR2 SYDVKM. Here the CDR3 reads CASSFRGINTGELFF. Written as DNA, the CDR3 is TGTGCCAGCAGTTTCAGGGGGATCAACACCGGGGAGCTGTTTTTT. Based on the CDR3 plus reference TRBV28 and TRBJ2-2, the full variable domain is DVKVTQSSRYLVKRTGEKVFLECVQDMDHENMFWYRQDPGLGLRLIYFSYDVKMKEKGDIPEGYSVSREKKERFSLILESASTNQTSMYLCASSFRGINTGELFFGEGSRLTVL.